This T cell receptor beta chain was obtained from a study of blood T cell repertoires in COVID-19. Turning to the study itself: Some COVID-19 samples were acute and others convalescent; all came from the United States, Italy and Spain. In each case, the material was cDNA or gDNA derived from T cells, B-cell-depleted T cells, or PBMCs.

As handled by the study authors: From reference gene primer amplification, estimates of nucleated cell counts were derived. Repertoires were generated with immunoSEQ multiplex PCR, while TCRdb's copy carries only in-frame clones and drops some. From that table come the V and J calls and clone size; the DNA was used to work out D and trimming. The sample lists some 300,000 clones; about 91% were seen once. The sample consisted of peripheral blood. The receptor comes from a young woman who had recovered from COVID-19.

This CDR3 reads CASSYPRRRAEAFF. Here the CDR3 DNA reads TGTGCCAGCAGTTACCCACGGAGGCGGGCTGAAGCTTTCTTT. The chain combines TRBV6-2 or TRBV6-3 with TRBJ1-1; D gene unclear. The V and J ends lost 2 bases and 6 bases respectively, with 13 bases between them. This CDR3 comprises 14 residues. Germline V gene data show CDR1 as MNHEY and CDR2 as SVGEGT.